This T cell receptor beta chain was recorded in a study of Ad26.COV2.S vaccination and SARS-CoV-2 variants. The CDR3 covers 12 residues. V lost 8 bases and J lost 0, with 8 bases in between. Germline assignment: CDR1 MNHEY and CDR2 SMNVEV (reference sequence). The table came from immunoSEQ multiplex PCR; TCRdb's copy has only in-frame clones and leaves some out. The sample yields about 480,000 clones, approximately 90% seen once. Regarding the study as a whole: Reportedly, spike-specific CD8+ and CD4+ T cell responses achieved substantial breadth once vaccination had taken place.

Only a few counts were recorded for this clone. The antigen is not known. Specified treatment: around 19 received Ad26.COV2.S at low or high dose, single or two shots; about 5 received placebo; per-sample allocation not given. Day 63 after the first vaccine or placebo injection was the time point for sampling. The TCR originated in a person between 18 and 59 years old who received the Ad26.COV2.S COVID-19 vaccine or a placebo. The material was peripheral blood, obtained in a trial of Ad26.COV2.S vaccine versus placebo. The V gene is TRBV27, the J gene TRBJ2-7; D perhaps matches TRBD2 (6 bases). The CDR3 coding sequence is TGTGCCAGCCGGGGGACCTCCTACGAGCAGTACTTC. It codes for CASRGTSYEQYF.